Shown below are 18 T cell receptor beta chains from a single sample sequenced in a study of T cell changes during pregnancy in multiple sclerosis. This table comes from immunoSEQ multiplex PCR, and its TCRdb copy is limited to in-frame clones, with some not included. The sample consists of about 73,000 clones, 85% to 95% of them appearing once. The starting material was peripheral blood, obtained in the third trimester of pregnancy. These receptors were collected from a female donor in good health, enrolled as a control in a pregnancy study.

V gene TRBV19 combines with J gene TRBJ2-7, with D possibly matching TRBD1 (6 bases). Germline V CDR1 and CDR2: LNHDA, SQIVND (reference sequence). Between the trimmed V and J ends, which lost 5 bases and 6 bases, there was a span of 11 bases. The CDR3 consists of 12 residues. The CDR3 region is CASSPLQGEQYF. In DNA form, the CDR3 reads TGTGCCAGTAGTCCACTACAGGGCGAGCAGTACTTC. Variable domain in full (rest from reference TRBV19 and TRBJ2-7): DGGITQSPKYLFRKEGQNVTLSCEQNLNHDAMYWYRQDPGQGLRLIYYSQIVNDFQKGDIAEGYSVSREKKESFPLTVTSAQKNPTAFYLCASSPLQGEQYFGPGTRLTVT.

The J gene is TRBJ1-5, the V gene TRBV6-5; possible D gene TRBD1, 6 bases. The CDR3 loop spans 13 amino acids. Germline V gene sequence: CDR1 MNHEY, CDR2 SVGAGI. The V end lost 6 bases, the J end lost 4 bases, and 10 bases lay between the germline ends. DNA for the CDR3: TGTGCCAGCAGCACACAGGGAAATCAGCCCCAGCATTTT. As protein: CASSTQGNQPQHF.

The chain recombines TRBV28 with TRBJ2-2; the match to TRBD2 covers 7 bases. Germline trimming cut 4 bases from V and 7 bases from J; bases unmatched to any gene: 6. Per germline, CDR1 MDHEN and CDR2 SYDVKM. The CDR3 spans 14 residues. The CDR3 sequence is CASSSQGGSGELFF. The CDR3 DNA reads TGTGCCAGCAGTTCTCAGGGCGGGAGCGGGGAGCTGTTTTTT.

V gene TRBV5-4 combines with J gene TRBJ2-7, with D possibly being TRBD1 (6 bases). This CDR3 has 12 residues. The V end was cut by 2 bases, the J end by 6 bases, with 9 bases between. The germline gives CDR1 SGHNT, CDR2 YYREEE (reference sequence). DNA for the CDR3: TGTGCCAGCAGCTTACAGGGAGCCGAGCAGTACTTC. It encodes CASSLQGAEQYF.

This chain's CDR3 is CAWSLGDFSGEQFF. CDR3 DNA sequence: TGTGCCTGGAGTTTGGGGGACTTTTCTGGCGAGCAGTTCTTC. V usage is TRBV30 and J usage is TRBJ2-1; a possible D gene is TRBD2 (6 bases). Between the trimmed V and J ends, which lost 2 bases and 10 bases, there was a span of 18 bases. CDR1 and CDR2 from the germline V gene are GTSNPN and SVGIG (reference sequence). This CDR3 contains 14 residues.

V gene TRBV25-1 combines with J gene TRBJ1-6; tentative D call: TRBD1 (5 bases). CDR3 length: 13 residues. The germline V and J ends were trimmed by 5 bases and 9 bases, with 11 bases remaining between them. Germline V lookup: CDR1 MGHDK, CDR2 SYGVNS. This CDR3 is CASSKWGGSPLHF. The CDR3 nucleotides read TGTGCCAGCAGTAAATGGGGGGGTTCACCCCTCCACTTT. Variable domain in full (rest from reference TRBV25-1 and TRBJ1-6): EADIYQTPRYLVIGTGKKITLECSQTMGHDKMYWYQQDPGMELHLIHYSYGVNSTEKGDLSSESTVSRIRTEHFPLTLESARPSHTSQYLCASSKWGGSPLHFGNGTRLTVT.

The chain is built from TRBV6-5 and TRBJ2-1; 8 bases align to TRBD2. Trimming at V came to 7 bases and at J to 6 bases, leaving 11 bases not matched to a gene. CDR1 and CDR2 (germline): MNHEY, SVGAGI. The CDR3 consists of 15 residues. CDR3 nucleotides: TGTGCCAGCACTTCGGGGGGGCTAGCGGGCAATGAGCAGTTCTTC. Encoded protein: CASTSGGLAGNEQFF.

The chain uses TRBV5-4 and TRBJ1-2; D gene ambiguous. The V and J ends lost 3 bases and 5 bases respectively, with 17 bases between them. This CDR3 has 15 residues. Germline lookup yields CDR1 SGHNT and CDR2 YYREEE (reference sequence). In nucleotides, the CDR3 is TGTGCCAGCAGCTCCGATGGCGGGAGAGGATATGGCTACACCTTC. Encoded protein: CASSSDGGRGYGYTF. The full variable domain, completed using reference TRBV5-4 and TRBJ1-2, is ETGVTQSPTHLIKTRGQQVTLRCSSQSGHNTVSWYQQALGQGPQFIFQYYREEENGRGNFPPRFSGLQFPNYSSELNVNALELDDSALYLCASSSDGGRGYGYTFGSGTRLTVV.

The gene calls are TRBV7-3 and TRBJ2-2; 7 bases are shared with TRBD2. V lost 1 base to trimming and J lost 6 bases; unmatched junction nucleotides: 2. In germline, CDR1 is SGHTA, CDR2 FQGTGA. CDR3 length: 14 amino acids. The CDR3 DNA reads as TGTGCCAGCAGCTTAAATGCGGGAGCCGGGGAGCTGTTTTTT. Amino acids: CASSLNAGAGELFF. Combining the CDR3 with reference TRBV7-3 and TRBJ2-2 gives the whole variable domain GAGVSQTPSNKVTEKGKYVELRCDPISGHTALYWYRQSLGQGPEFLIYFQGTGAADDSGLPNDRFFAVRPEGSVSTLKIQRTERGDSAVYLCASSLNAGAGELFFGEGSRLTVL.

The chain has TRBV2 and TRBJ1-4; the D is unclear. The germline V gene encodes CDR1 SNHLY and CDR2 FYNNEI. V was shortened by 4 bases and J by 8 bases, with 11 bases between the two germline ends. The CDR3 is 13 amino acids. CDR3 residues: CASSGGLREKLFF. CDR3 sequence (DNA): TGTGCCAGCAGTGGAGGGTTGAGAGAAAAACTGTTTTTT.

The chain is built from TRBV7-6 and TRBJ1-2; TRBD1 matches 9 bases. Germline CDR1 is SGHVS and CDR2 is FNYEAQ. This CDR3 contains 16 residues. With V trimmed by 5 bases and J by 8 bases, 15 bases remained unmatched. The CDR3 DNA reads TGTGCCAGCAGCCCTGTCCCGGGACAGGGAACGGAGGGCTACACCTTC. Translating it yields CASSPVPGQGTEGYTF.

The V gene is TRBV7-9, the J gene TRBJ1-1; D possibly corresponds to TRBD1 (5 bases). Germline CDR1 SEHNR, CDR2 FQNEAQ (reference sequence). The CDR3 totals 16 residues. V dropped 4 bases and J dropped 3 bases, with 18 bases sitting between them. The CDR3 loop is CASSSRDFYRDTEAFF. In DNA, the CDR3 is TGTGCCAGCAGCTCTCGGGACTTCTATAGGGACACTGAAGCTTTCTTT.

The chain employs TRBV2 and TRBJ2-2; 8 bases agree with TRBD2. The junction had 18 bases not matched to a gene; V was cut back by 3 bases and J by 6 bases. The CDR3 sequence is 19 residues long. The germline V gene encodes CDR1 SNHLY and CDR2 FYNNEI. The CDR3 protein is CASSDGIGGPAGVPGELFF. The CDR3 nucleotides read TGTGCCAGCAGTGACGGAATTGGAGGGCCAGCGGGGGTTCCCGGGGAGCTGTTTTTT.

The V and J genes are TRBV15 and TRBJ2-7; TRBD1 is a possible D gene (6 bases). Germline V gene data show CDR1 as LNHNV and CDR2 as YYDKDF (reference sequence). Trimming left V 2 bases short and J 4 bases short, with 18 bases between. CDR3 length: 16 residues. The CDR3 DNA reads as TGTGCCACCAGCAGACGGACAGAACAGGGCCCATACGAGCAGTACTTC. Amino acid sequence: CATSRRTEQGPYEQYF.

This sequence joins TRBV28 and TRBJ2-7; 9 nucleotides align to TRBD2. Looked up from germline, CDR1 is MDHEN and CDR2 is SYDVKM. This CDR3 is built from 16 residues. J gave up 5 bases and V 8 bases, and 16 bases lay outside the gene matches. The CDR3 region is CASFSLPAGGPNEQYF. The CDR3 coding sequence is TGTGCCAGCTTCTCCCTACCGGCGGGGGGGCCCAACGAGCAGTACTTC. The full variable domain, in which reference TRBV28 and TRBJ2-7 provide the parts outside the CDR3, is DVKVTQSSRYLVKRTGEKVFLECVQDMDHENMFWYRQDPGLGLRLIYFSYDVKMKEKGDIPEGYSVSREKKERFSLILESASTNQTSMYLCASFSLPAGGPNEQYFGPGTRLTVT.

On this clone itself: The same CDR3 can be traced to other DNA sequences in this sample. The chain links TRBV6-1 to TRBJ1-4, with a weak D call TRBD1 (5 bases). This CDR3 has 14 amino acids. V dropped 1 base and J dropped 4 bases, with 7 bases sitting between them. CDR1 and CDR2 from the germline V gene are MNHNS and SASEGT. The CDR3 reads CASSEGQGNEKLFF. The CDR3 DNA follows: TGTGCCAGCAGTGAAGGGCAGGGTAATGAAAAACTGTTTTTT.

The rearrangement uses TRBV29-1 and TRBJ2-3; TRBD2 matches at 13 bases. The CDR3 loop spans 15 amino acids. The V and J ends lost 5 bases and 2 bases, in that order; junction bases with no gene match: 4. Germline V gene sequence: CDR1 SQVTM, CDR2 ANQGSEA. The DNA of the CDR3 is TGCAGCGTTCCCGGGACTAGCGGGGCCACAGATACGCAGTATTTT. Translation gives CSVPGTSGATDTQYF.

The chain is built from TRBV29-1 and TRBJ1-5; D is unresolved. The germline V gene has CDR1 SQVTM and CDR2 ANQGSEA. The CDR3 runs 13 residues. V was trimmed by 4 bases and J by 4 bases, leaving 11 bases between them. The DNA for the CDR3 is TGCAGCGTTGGGGGAGTGGGGAATCAGCCCCAGCATTTT. Protein product: CSVGGVGNQPQHF.